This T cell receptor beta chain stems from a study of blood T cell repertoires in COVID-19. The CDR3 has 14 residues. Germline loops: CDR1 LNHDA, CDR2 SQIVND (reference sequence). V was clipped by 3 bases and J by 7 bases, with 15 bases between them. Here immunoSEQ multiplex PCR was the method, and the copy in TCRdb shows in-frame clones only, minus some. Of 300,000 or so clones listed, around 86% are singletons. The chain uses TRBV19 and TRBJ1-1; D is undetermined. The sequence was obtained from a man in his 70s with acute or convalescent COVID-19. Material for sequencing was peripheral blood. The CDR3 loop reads CASSIGSIRFEAFF. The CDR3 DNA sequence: TGTGCCAGTAGTATCGGTTCTATTCGATTTGAAGCTTTCTTT.